This TCR beta chain emerged from a study of T cell changes during pregnancy in multiple sclerosis. The method was immunoSEQ multiplex PCR; TCRdb's version includes in-frame clones alone and lacks a portion of them. This sample yields 60,000 to 85,000 clones, of which 92% are seen a single time; around 1.5% belongs to the top ten. The CDR3 has 16 residues. J gave up 1 base and V 6 bases, and 7 bases lay outside the gene matches. Looked up from germline, CDR1 is SNHLY and CDR2 is FYNNEI. This material consisted of peripheral blood, taken in the second trimester of pregnancy. The source is a female donor in good health, enrolled as a control in a pregnancy study. The chain recombines TRBV2 with TRBJ2-3; 10 bases are shared with TRBD2. The CDR3 loop reads CASRQSGRARTDTQYF. CDR3 nucleotide sequence: TGTGCCAGCAGACAGAGCGGGAGGGCCCGCACAGATACGCAGTATTTT.